The clone carrying this T cell receptor (beta chain) was observed at least ten times. The data belong to a study of T cells in Graves' hyperthyroidism and ophthalmopathy. Study at large: Once the initial diagnosis was made, peripheral blood was obtained before any treatment.

For Graves' hyperthyroidism to be stable, ophthalmopathy could not progress within 18 months. Hyperthyroidism, newly diagnosed and lasting under 2 months, affected patients aged 18 to 65. The PBMCs were taken from around 9.1 ml of fresh peripheral blood. This CDR3 is built from 16 residues. V was pared by 7 bases and J by 2 bases, with 20 bases between. From germline, CDR1 is MDHEN and CDR2 SYDVKM. RNA transcripts yielded amplified TCR beta CDR3 regions. Primed by the HTBI set, a first-round RT-PCR was run on the TCR CDR3. MiXCR was run by TCRdb on the multiplex PCR reads, yielding one entry per CDR3 protein. The sample has about 560,000 distinct CDR3 sequences, over 15% seen once.

The clonotype comes from a woman aged 18-30 years with Graves' hyperthyroidism. This chain joins TRBV28 and TRBJ1-2, with no clear D. What was sequenced was blood. The CDR3 loop is CASTPPIGDRNYGYTF. CDR3 coding DNA: TGTGCCAGCACCCCCCCGATCGGTGATAGAAACTATGGCTACACCTTC.